These T cell receptor beta chains were read from a single sample in a study of identical twins. TCRdb re-called the 5' RACE reads through MiXCR, storing one row per CDR3 protein. In the table there are about 530,000 distinct CDR3 sequences, about 22% of which are singletons. This sample also appeared in a second study, on yellow fever vaccine responses in identical twins.

Input material: CD4+ T cells sorted from blood. The receptors originated from a young woman in good health. The conserved cysteine and the conserved F or W are not part of the CDR3 here.

J gene | V gene | CDR3 protein
TRBJ2-1 | TRBV5-1 | ASSPRTSGSGGEQF
TRBJ2-1 | TRBV5-1 | ASSPSGGRTYNEQF
TRBJ1-6 | TRBV27 | ASRVIPSSGSPLH
TRBJ2-1 | TRBV3-1 | ASSQEQWGLGQAVGEQF
TRBJ2-7 | TRBV29-1 | SVEERPTSGRNEQY
TRBJ2-1 | TRBV7-9 | ASSLPTGVNEQF
TRBJ2-1 | TRBV20-1 | SARGQLAGGGNEQF
TRBJ2-5 | TRBV5-1 | ASSGPSQETQY
TRBJ2-3 | TRBV12-3/TRBV12-4 | ASSWAEGRTDTQY
TRBJ2-5 | TRBV5-1 | ASSLLRQQETQY
TRBJ2-1 | TRBV19 | ASGTGTSYNEQF
TRBJ1-4 | TRBV18 | ASSPPMAPGSEKLF
TRBJ1-1 | TRBV24-1 | ATSDRRTVNTEAF
TRBJ1-2 | TRBV7-9 | ASSSGQGLNYGYT
TRBJ2-3 | TRBV28 | ASSLPGTSSTDTQY
TRBJ2-3 | TRBV6-1 | ASKIQGAGTDTQY
TRBJ2-5 | TRBV11-3 | ASSPRKQGTEETQY
TRBJ2-2 | TRBV5-1 | ASSGAGVNTGELF
TRBJ2-1 | TRBV12-3/TRBV12-4 | ASSLMGLAYNEQF
TRBJ2-2 | TRBV20-1 | SARSGGASGELF
TRBJ2-1 | TRBV19 | ASSRVGFLNEQF
TRBJ1-6 | TRBV4-1 | ASSGRDRESYSPLH
TRBJ2-2 | TRBV7-7 | ASSTDRGLGELF
TRBJ1-1 | TRBV7-9 | ASSSAKVPTYEAF
TRBJ2-4 | TRBV20-1 | SAPSQYGDIQY
TRBJ1-5 | TRBV20-1 | SARAGGTGAQPQH
TRBJ1-1 | TRBV5-1 | ASREVTGSFLFEAF
TRBJ2-1 | TRBV12-3/TRBV12-4 | ASSLRQAGGDEQF
TRBJ1-1 | TRBV12-3/TRBV12-4 | ASSLAHGPNTEAF
TRBJ2-1 | TRBV20-1 | SAYRQGAQNEQF
TRBJ2-5 | TRBV15 | ATSRDSMGGYKTQY
TRBJ2-3 | TRBV20-1 | SASRGTSGLSDTQY
TRBJ2-1 | TRBV6-5 | ASSYSSGHQSSYNEQF
TRBJ2-1 | TRBV2 | ASRTSGKVNEQF
TRBJ1-1 | TRBV7-3 | ASSPRPGTGAEAF
TRBJ2-3 | TRBV13 | ASSYRQGIADTQY